This T cell receptor beta chain was observed in a study of T cells in Graves' hyperthyroidism and ophthalmopathy. J lost 8 bases, V lost 1 base, and 12 bases had no gene match. Germline CDR1 and CDR2: LNHDA and SQIVND (reference sequence). This CDR3 has 17 amino acids. Using RNA transcripts as the source, TCR beta CDR3 regions were amplified. The HTBI primer set served for first-round RT-PCR of the TCR CDR3. Using its own MiXCR run on the multiplex PCR reads, TCRdb lists one record per CDR3 protein. The data contain some 600,000 distinct CDR3 sequences, roughly 13% of them seen just once; the ten biggest clones take up 5.5% to 7.5%.

The genes are TRBV19 and TRBJ2-4; 9 nucleotides line up with TRBD2. The sequence was obtained from a woman under 40 with Graves' hyperthyroidism that later progressed to Graves' ophthalmopathy. The source material was blood. The CDR3: CASSIAVYSGRGDIQYF. In DNA, the CDR3 is TGTGCCAGTAGTATAGCTGTTTATAGCGGGAGAGGTGACATTCAGTACTTC.